The clone carrying this T cell receptor beta chain was found many times. The antigen remains unidentified. Germline CDR1 and CDR2: ENHRY and SYGVKD. Trimming removed 7 bases from V and 2 bases from J; junction bases left unmatched: 1. This CDR3 has 13 amino acids. The entry originates in a study of post-analysis software for immune sequencing data. Study-level background: Recorded subtypes: relapsing-remitting, secondary progressive, progressive-relapsing; some patients unannotated. Findings of the study overall: Elevated frequency relative to controls characterized roughly 5 TRBV segments in patients, TRBV5-6, TRBV5-1 and TRBV20-1 among them. Strong co-clustering by F measure was seen for same-batch samples.

Included in the TCR beta cDNA libraries were unique molecular identifiers. TCRdb re-called the PCR reads through MiXCR, storing one row per CDR3 protein. This sample has around 160,000 distinct CDR3 sequences, with under 40% found just once. The rearrangement links TRBV10-3 to TRBJ2-7, with 11 positions matching TRBD1. The receptor was derived from a girl aged 5-17 years with multiple sclerosis. Source: blood, taken after autologous hematopoietic stem cell transplantation. CDR3 sequence reads: CAIMGQGAYEQYF. CDR3 bases: TGTGCCATCATGGGACAGGGGGCCTACGAGCAGTACTTC.